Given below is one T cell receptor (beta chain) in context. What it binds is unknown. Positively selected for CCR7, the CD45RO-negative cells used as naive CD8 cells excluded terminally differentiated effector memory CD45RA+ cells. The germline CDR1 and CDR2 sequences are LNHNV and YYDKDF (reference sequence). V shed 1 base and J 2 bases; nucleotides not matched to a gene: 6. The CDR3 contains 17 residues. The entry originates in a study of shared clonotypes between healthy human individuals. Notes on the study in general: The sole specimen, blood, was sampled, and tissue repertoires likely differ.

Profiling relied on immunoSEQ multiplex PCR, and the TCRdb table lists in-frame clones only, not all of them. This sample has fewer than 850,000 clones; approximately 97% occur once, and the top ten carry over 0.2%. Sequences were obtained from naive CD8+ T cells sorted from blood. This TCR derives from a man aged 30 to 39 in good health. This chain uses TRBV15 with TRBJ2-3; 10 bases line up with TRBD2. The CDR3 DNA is TGTGCCACCAGCAGAGTTGCTAGCGGGAGCCTCACAGATACGCAGTATTTT. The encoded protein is CATSRVASGSLTDTQYF.